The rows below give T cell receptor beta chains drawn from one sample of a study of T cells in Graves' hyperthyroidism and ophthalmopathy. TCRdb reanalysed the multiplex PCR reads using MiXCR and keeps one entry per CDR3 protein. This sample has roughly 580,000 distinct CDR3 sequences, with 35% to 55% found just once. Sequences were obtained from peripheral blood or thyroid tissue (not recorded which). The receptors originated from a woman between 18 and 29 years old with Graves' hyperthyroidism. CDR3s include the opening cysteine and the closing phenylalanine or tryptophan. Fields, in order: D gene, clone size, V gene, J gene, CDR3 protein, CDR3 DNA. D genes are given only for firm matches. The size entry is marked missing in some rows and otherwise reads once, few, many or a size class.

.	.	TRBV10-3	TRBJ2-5	CASSPTNKTSETQYF	TGTGCCAGCAGCCCGACTAACAAGACGTCGGAGACCCAGTACTTC
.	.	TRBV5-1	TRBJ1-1	CASSLRSFGDTEAFF	TGCGCCAGCAGCTTGAGGTCCTTCGGGGACACTGAAGCTTTCTTT
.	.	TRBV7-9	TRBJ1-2	CASSTQPTVLYGYTF	TGTGCCAGCAGTACCCAGCCGACAGTGCTTTATGGCTACACCTTC
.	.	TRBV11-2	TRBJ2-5	CASSALISGEETQYF	TGTGCCAGCAGCGCCCTGATTAGCGGAGAAGAGACCCAGTACTTC
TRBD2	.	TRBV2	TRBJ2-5	CASSDGRGGWETQYF	TGTGCCAGCAGTGACGGTCGGGGGGGTTGGGAGACCCAGTACTTC
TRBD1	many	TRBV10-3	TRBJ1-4	CAISESTGYEKLFF	TGTGCCATCAGTGAGTCGACAGGGTACGAAAAACTGTTTTTT
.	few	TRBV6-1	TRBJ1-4	CASSLRREKLFF	TGTGCCAGCAGCCTCCGGCGGGAAAAACTGTTTTTT
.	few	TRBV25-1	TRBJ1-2	CASSESGAADGYTF	TGTGCCAGCAGTGAAAGTGGGGCAGCGGATGGCTACACCTTC
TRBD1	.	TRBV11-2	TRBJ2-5	CASSSAPDRGQETQYF	TGTGCCAGCAGCTCCGCCCCGGACAGGGGACAAGAGACCCAGTACTTC
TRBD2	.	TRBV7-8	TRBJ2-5	CASSEAPVSGIETQYF	TGTGCCAGCAGCGAAGCCCCTGTTAGCGGGATAGAGACCCAGTACTTC
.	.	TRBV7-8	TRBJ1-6	CASSQVGPANSPLHF	TGCGCCAGCAGCCAAGTCGGGCCCGCTAATTCACCCCTCCACTTT
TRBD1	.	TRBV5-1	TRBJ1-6	CASSLADRINSPLHF	TGCGCCAGCAGCTTGGCGGACAGGATAAATTCACCCCTCCACTTT
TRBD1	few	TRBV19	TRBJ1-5	CASTWSTGGRYIRPQHF	TGTGCCAGTACCTGGTCGACAGGGGGCAGATATATCAGGCCCCAGCATTTT
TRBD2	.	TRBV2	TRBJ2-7	CASSALAGSSYEQYF	TGTGCCAGCAGTGCGCTAGCGGGGAGCTCCTACGAGCAGTACTTC
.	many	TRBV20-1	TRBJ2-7	CSARGATSEQYF	TGCAGTGCCCGGGGGGCCACCTCCGAGCAGTACTTC
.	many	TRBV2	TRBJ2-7	CASSSGVDEQYF	TGTGCCAGCAGCTCGGGTGTGGACGAGCAGTACTTC
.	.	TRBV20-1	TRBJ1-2	CSARDGGVIYTF	TGCAGTGCTAGAGATGGGGGAGTGATCTACACCTTC
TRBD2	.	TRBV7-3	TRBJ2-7	CASSPMAGLADTQYF	TGTGCCAGCAGCCCGATGGCTGGACTAGCGGATACGCAGTACTTC
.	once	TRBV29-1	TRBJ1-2	CSVEERTSGRAF	TGCAGCGTTGAAGAAAGGACTAGCGGGAGGGCCTTC
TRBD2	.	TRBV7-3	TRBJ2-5	CASSPGTSEQETQYF	TGTGCCAGCAGCCCCGGGACTAGCGAACAAGAGACCCAGTACTTC
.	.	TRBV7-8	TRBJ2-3	CASSLTRDTDTQYF	TGTGCCAGCAGCTTAACGCGAGACACAGATACGCAGTATTTT
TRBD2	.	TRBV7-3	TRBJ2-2	CASSLTSGSFPGELFF	TGTGCCAGCAGCTTAACTAGCGGGAGTTTCCCCGGGGAGCTGTTTTTT
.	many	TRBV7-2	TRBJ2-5	CASSFLTLTQYF	TGTGCCAGCAGCTTCCTCACCCTGACCCAGTACTTC
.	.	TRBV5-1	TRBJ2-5	CASTPGPQETQYF	TGCGCCAGCACCCCGGGGCCCCAAGAGACCCAGTACTTC
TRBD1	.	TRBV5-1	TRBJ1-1	CASSLGQGTGTEAFF	TGCGCCAGCAGCTTGGGACAGGGGACTGGCACTGAAGCTTTCTTT
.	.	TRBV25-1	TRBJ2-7	CASSQGSLNEQYF	TGTGCCAGCTCGCAGGGCTCCCTAAACGAGCAGTACTTC
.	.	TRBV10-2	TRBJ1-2	CASLKSRGQDYGYTF	TGCGCCAGCTTAAAGTCTAGGGGCCAGGACTATGGCTACACCTTC
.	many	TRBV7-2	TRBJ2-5	CASSFRAPIETQYF	TGTGCCAGCAGCTTCCGGGCCCCTATCGAGACCCAGTACTTC